These 26 T cell receptor beta chains were all obtained from the same sample, sequenced in a study of high-grade serous ovarian cancer treatment subgroups. TCRdb keeps only in-frame clones here, not all; method: immunoSEQ multiplex PCR. The sample has 2,500 or so clones; roughly four fifths are singletons. Tumor samples were obtained before definitive surgery or chemotherapy. The sample comprised tumor tissue. Receptors were obtained from a human donor with high-grade serous ovarian cancer.

The sample holds a few counts of this clone. The chain combines TRBV9 with TRBJ1-2; D perhaps matches TRBD1 (6 bases). The V end lost 4 bases, the J end lost 8 bases, and 15 bases lay between the germline ends. The germline V gene encodes CDR1 SGDLS and CDR2 YYNGEE. The CDR3 spans 13 residues. The CDR3 DNA is TGTGCCAGCAGCCGCGATGGGGGCACAGGCTACACCTTC. It encodes CASSRDGGTGYTF.

The CDR3: CASSLVSTDTQYF. In DNA, the CDR3 is TGTGCCAGCAGCTTGGTTTCCACGGATACGCAGTATTTT. The chain joins TRBV7-8 to TRBJ2-3; D is unclear. Germline V gene data show CDR1 as SGHVS and CDR2 as FQNEAQ. There are 13 residues in the CDR3. The V gene lost 3 bases and the J gene lost 6 bases, with 10 bases spanning the gap.

This clone was observed a few times. The CDR3 region has the DNA TGTGCCAGCAGCTTACAGGGGAATGCAGAGACCCAGTACTTC. Protein product: CASSLQGNAETQYF. V usage is TRBV7-3 and J usage is TRBJ2-5, with D maybe TRBD1 (6 bases). Germline V gives CDR1 SGHTA, CDR2 FQGTGA. V lost 2 bases and J lost 4, with 11 bases in between. This CDR3 is 14 amino acids long.

The V gene is TRBV6-5, the J gene TRBJ1-2; D ambiguous. Between the trimmed V and J ends, which lost 5 bases and 4 bases, there was a span of 11 bases. The CDR3 totals 13 residues. CDR1 and CDR2 (germline): MNHEY, SVGAGI. This CDR3 reads CASSDAYAYGYTF. The CDR3 DNA sequence: TGTGCCAGCAGTGACGCGTATGCCTATGGCTACACCTTC.

The CDR3 region is CASSFKAGGYNEQFF. In DNA form, the CDR3 reads TGCGCCAGCAGCTTCAAAGCGGGGGGATATAATGAGCAGTTCTTC. The V gene is TRBV5-1, the J gene TRBJ2-1, with 9 bases fitting TRBD2. The germline gives CDR1 SGHRS, CDR2 YFSETQ. The CDR3 consists of 15 residues. Unmatched junction bases numbered 7, after V lost 2 bases and J lost 7 bases. Drawing the rest from reference TRBV5-1 and TRBJ2-1, the complete variable domain is KAGVTQTPRYLIKTRGQQVTLSCSPISGHRSVSWYQQTPGQGLQFLFEYFSETQRNKGNFPGRFSGRQFSNSRSEMNVSTLELGDSALYLCASSFKAGGYNEQFFGPGTRLTVL.

The J gene is TRBJ1-5, the V gene TRBV30; TRBD1 matches 7 bases. The J call may not be correct, given that the DNA end is closer to TRBJ2-3. Germline CDR1 reads GTSNPN; CDR2 reads SVGIG (reference sequence). The CDR3 has 15 residues. The CDR3 DNA sequence: TGTGCCTGGAAACGCCCCGACAGGGAAGGCCAGCCCCAGTATTTT. It translates to CAWKRPDREGQPQYF.

The chain joins TRBV28 to TRBJ1-5; D is perhaps TRBD1 (5 bases). Trimming took 6 bases from V and 4 from J, leaving 16 bases between them. Germline CDR1 reads MDHEN; CDR2 reads SYDVKM. This CDR3 region has 15 residues. The CDR3 DNA sequence: TGTGCCAGCAGCGGACACCGGAGGGGTAATCAGCCCCAGCATTTT. Translation gives CASSGHRRGNQPQHF.

The genes are TRBV7-7 and TRBJ2-1, with 10 bases fitting TRBD1. J lost 4 bases, V lost 5 bases, and 5 bases had no gene match. The CDR3 loop spans 15 amino acids. The V gene's germline CDR1 is SSHAT and CDR2 FNYEAQ (reference sequence). The CDR3 DNA follows: TGTGCCAGCAGCCCCGGGACAGGGGAATACAATGAGCAGTTCTTC. Amino acid sequence: CASSPGTGEYNEQFF.

As concerns this clone: Relative to the germline gene, one junction end is altered; a read error may explain this. The chain carries TRBV6-6 and TRBJ1-1; maybe TRBD1 (6 bases). This CDR3 comprises 12 residues. Germline V CDR1 and CDR2: MNHNY, SVGAGI (reference sequence). The CDR3 region has the DNA TGTGCCAGCAATACAGGGCTGACTGGAGCTTTCTTT. Translating gives CASNTGLTGAFF.

The genes are TRBV15 and TRBJ2-2, with 12 bases lining up with TRBD1. This CDR3 is built from 16 residues. The J segment lost 7 bases and the V segment lost 1 base, leaving 4 bases of the junction unmatched. Germline V CDR1 and CDR2: LNHNV, YYDKDF (reference sequence). CDR3 amino acids: CATSRGGTGGHGELFF. The CDR3 DNA is TGTGCCACCAGCAGAGGAGGGACAGGGGGCCACGGGGAGCTGTTTTTT.

The rearrangement joins TRBV4-2 to TRBJ1-6, with a weak D call TRBD1 (5 bases). The CDR3 contains 14 residues. V dropped 5 bases and J dropped 6 bases, with 11 bases sitting between them. From germline, CDR1 is LGHNA and CDR2 YNFKEQ. Here the CDR3 DNA reads TGTGCCAGCAGCTTCGGGACGGTTAATTCACCCCTCCACTTT. Translating gives CASSFGTVNSPLHF.

The chain uses TRBV10-3 and TRBJ2-6, with 8 positions matching TRBD1. Looked up from germline, CDR1 is ENHRY and CDR2 is SYGVKD. V gave up 6 bases and J gave up 16 bases; unmatched junction bases: 32. This CDR3 has 20 amino acids. The CDR3 loop reads CAIRLMTGDASDFWGQRLTF. In DNA, the CDR3 is TGTGCCATCAGGCTAATGACAGGGGATGCATCCGATTTCTGGGGCCAACGTCTGACTTTC.

The J gene is TRBJ1-1, the V gene TRBV29-1, with 10 bases matching TRBD1. V shed 8 bases, J shed 5 bases, and the junction held 5 bases outside the gene matches. Germline loops: CDR1 SQVTM, CDR2 ANQGSEA. This CDR3 has 12 residues. CDR3 nucleotides: TGCAGCCTAAGGACAGGGGGGACTGAAGCTTTCTTT. Protein: CSLRTGGTEAFF.

The chain links TRBV5-4 to TRBJ2-3; a possible D gene is TRBD1 (5 bases). V was cut by 6 bases and J by 3 bases, with 14 bases left in between. The CDR3 extends over 14 amino acids. Germline CDR1 is SGHNT and CDR2 is YYREEE (reference sequence). The CDR3 coding sequence is TGTGCCAGCACTCCCCAGGGTTTAACAGATACGCAGTATTTT. This codes for CASTPQGLTDTQYF.

This clone occurred once. The gene calls are TRBV27 and TRBJ1-4; D is uncertain. This CDR3 is 16 amino acids long. Germline V lookup: CDR1 MNHEY, CDR2 SMNVEV (reference sequence). The V gene lost 8 bases and the J gene lost 0 bases, with 16 bases spanning the gap. DNA for the CDR3: TGTGCCAGCGGTACATCGGGAGGCGCAACTAATGAAAAACTGTTTTTT. Its protein product is CASGTSGGATNEKLFF.

This clone was seen once. The chain uses TRBV12-5 and TRBJ1-2, with TRBD1 matching over 7 bases. Germline lookup yields CDR1 LGHNT and CDR2 FRNRAP. The junction had 10 bases not matched to a gene; V was cut back by 4 bases and J by 5 bases. The CDR3 has 15 amino acids. CDR3: CASGSDRPTYYGYTF. Here the CDR3 DNA reads TGTGCTAGTGGTTCGGACAGGCCGACTTATTATGGCTACACCTTC.

The rearrangement uses TRBV6-5 and TRBJ2-7, with D maybe TRBD1 (5 bases). CDR1 is MNHEY and CDR2 is SVGAGI in the germline V gene. CDR3 length equals 16 residues. V dropped 0 bases and J dropped 2 bases, with 14 bases sitting between them. The CDR3 is CASSYSMQGKAYEQYF. CDR3 coding DNA: TGTGCCAGCAGTTACTCGATGCAGGGAAAAGCCTACGAGCAGTACTTC.

The chain couples TRBV28 to TRBJ2-3; 8 bases match TRBD2. CDR3 size: 15 residues. V was pared by 6 bases and J by 3 bases, with 8 bases of the junction left unmatched. CDR1 is MDHEN, CDR2 SYDVKM, per germline. In DNA, the CDR3 is TGTGCCAGCAGCCCGCCTAGCGGGCTAACAGATACGCAGTATTTT. It translates to CASSPPSGLTDTQYF.

The rearrangement joins TRBV5-1 to TRBJ2-1; a weak D match, TRBD2 (6 bases). Trimming removed 4 bases from V and 0 bases from J, with 17 bases in between. The CDR3 is 17 amino acids. Per the germline V gene, CDR1 is SGHRS and CDR2 is YFSETQ. The chain's CDR3 is CASSLPPSVSSYNEQFF. CDR3 DNA sequence: TGCGCCAGCAGCCTCCCCCCTAGCGTGAGCTCCTACAATGAGCAGTTCTTC. The entire variable domain, with the rest obtained from reference TRBV5-1 and TRBJ2-1, is as follows: KAGVTQTPRYLIKTRGQQVTLSCSPISGHRSVSWYQQTPGQGLQFLFEYFSETQRNKGNFPGRFSGRQFSNSRSEMNVSTLELGDSALYLCASSLPPSVSSYNEQFFGPGTRLTVL.

The V call is TRBV6-1, the J call TRBJ1-6; D is perhaps TRBD1 (6 bases). CDR1 and CDR2 (germline): MNHNS, SASEGT. With 2 bases removed from V and 0 bases from J, the gap between germline ends came to 26 bases. There are 22 residues in the CDR3. The CDR3 sequence: CASSERVGGQAVFSSYNSPLHF. Here the CDR3 DNA reads TGTGCCAGCAGTGAAAGGGTAGGGGGTCAGGCAGTCTTCAGCTCCTATAATTCACCCCTCCACTTT.

The rearrangement uses TRBV5-1 and TRBJ1-1, with D possibly being TRBD1 (5 bases). The CDR3 is 14 residues long. The V end lost 4 bases, the J end lost 4 bases, and 14 bases lay between the germline ends. Germline V gives CDR1 SGHRS, CDR2 YFSETQ. In DNA, the CDR3 is TGCGCCAGCAGCGCAGGACAACCTGGCACTGAAGCTTTCTTT. The encoded protein is CASSAGQPGTEAFF.

In its sample, this clone was seen once. The CDR3 coding sequence is TGTGCCAGCAGCTTAGGGGGGTTCTCTGAAGCTTTCTTT. It yields the protein CASSLGGFSEAFF. The rearrangement joins TRBV11-2 to TRBJ1-1, with D perhaps matching TRBD1 (5 bases). With 1 base removed from V and 6 bases from J, the gap between germline ends came to 9 bases. This CDR3 comprises 13 residues. Germline assignment: CDR1 SGHAT and CDR2 FQNNGV.

This clone was seen only once. The CDR3 loop is CASSLITSSSSYEQYF. The CDR3, as DNA: TGTGCCAGCAGCTTAATAACCAGCTCAAGCTCCTACGAGCAGTACTTC. The rearrangement links TRBV7-8 to TRBJ2-7; D is uncertain. V was shortened by 2 bases and J by 0 bases, with 14 bases between the two germline ends. In germline, CDR1 is SGHVS, CDR2 FQNEAQ. The CDR3 sequence is 16 residues long.

The chain links TRBV5-4 to TRBJ2-7; 12 nucleotides align to TRBD2. Losses at the gene ends were 4 bases for V and 3 bases for J; bases not matched to a gene: 5. Per the germline V gene, CDR1 is SGHNT and CDR2 is YYREEE (reference sequence). The CDR3 has 15 residues. DNA of the CDR3: TGTGCCAGCAGCCCACTAGCGGGGGGTTTCTACGAGCAGTACTTC. It encodes CASSPLAGGFYEQYF.

This chain joins TRBV11-3 and TRBJ1-1; the D is unclear. V lost 2 bases and J lost 0, with 4 bases in between. The germline CDR1 and CDR2 sequences are SGHNT and YENEEA. The length of the CDR3 is 13 residues. The CDR3: CASSLPLNTEAFF. The CDR3 nucleotides read TGTGCCAGCAGCTTACCGCTGAACACTGAAGCTTTCTTT.

The chain combines TRBV2 with TRBJ1-6; TRBD1 agrees at 7 bases. The CDR3 runs 18 residues. The J segment lost 6 bases and the V segment lost 1 base, leaving 12 bases of the junction unmatched. The V gene's germline CDR1 is SNHLY and CDR2 FYNNEI. Here the CDR3 reads CASSEVHLIDRANSPLHF. CDR3 sequence (DNA): TGTGCCAGCAGTGAAGTTCACCTTATCGACAGGGCTAATTCACCCCTCCACTTT. The full variable domain, with the rest looked up from reference TRBV2 and TRBJ1-6, is EPEVTQTPSHQVTQMGQEVILRCVPISNHLYFYWYRQILGQKVEFLVSFYNNEISEKSEIFDDQFSVERPDGSNFTLKIRSTKLEDSAMYFCASSEVHLIDRANSPLHFGNGTRLTVT.